Given below is one T cell receptor (beta chain) in context. The antigen is undetermined. The assay used deep level. TCRdb's table, derived via immunoSEQ multiplex PCR, lists solely in-frame clones and lacks some. Among some 1.4 million clones listed, more than 95% were seen once. Germline CDR1 LGHNA, CDR2 YSLEER. The CDR3 spans 15 residues. V was pared by 2 bases and J by 6 bases, with 16 bases between. The data were taken from a study of shared clonotypes between healthy human individuals. Study-level background: Each donor had three CD4 naive, three CD4 memory, two CD8 naive and one CD8 memory plate. Study outcomes and limitations: Deeper or shallower sequencing was expected to change how clonotypes are shared among donors. For naive CD4 cells, roughly 4.6% of clonotypes were shared across a handful of donors.

The rearrangement links TRBV4-3 to TRBJ1-1; TRBD1 is a possible D gene (5 bases). The sequenced sample consisted of naive CD4+ T cells sorted from blood. Sample subset: CD45RA+ positively selected. The receptor was isolated from a man aged 30 to 39 in good health. The CDR3 DNA reads TGCGCCAGCAGCCAACAGGGTTTGGGAAACGCTGAAGCTTTCTTT. The encoded protein is CASSQQGLGNAEAFF.